The 4 T cell receptor beta chains below come from one sample, sequenced in a study of cytomegalovirus exposure and HLA in healthy donors. The PCR made use of 60 Vbeta and 13 Jbeta primers. Sequencing used immunoSEQ multiplex PCR; TCRdb keeps in-frame clones, though not all of them. The data show around 93,000 clones, roughly 60% seen once. Sample: PBMCs. The receptors derive from a boy aged 5-17 years in good health and CMV-seropositive.

The genes are TRBV27 and TRBJ2-7; 9 bases match TRBD2. The CDR3 has 21 residues. Germline V gene sequence: CDR1 MNHEY, CDR2 SMNVEV (reference sequence). Trimming removed 5 bases from V and 0 bases from J; junction bases left unmatched: 23. DNA for the CDR3: TGTGCCAGCAGTCCGGCCGGGACTAGCCCATTCCCTCCCATTAGCTCCTACGAGCAGTACTTC. As protein: CASSPAGTSPFPPISSYEQYF.

The chain couples TRBV5-4 to TRBJ2-5; D may be TRBD2 (6 bases). V lost 2 bases and J 1 base, leaving 9 bases between the germline ends. Germline assignment: CDR1 SGHNT and CDR2 YYREEE (reference sequence). The CDR3 is 14 amino acids. CDR3: CASSLRTTQETQYF. The CDR3 coding sequence is TGTGCCAGCAGCTTAAGGACTACCCAAGAGACCCAGTACTTC.

V gene TRBV9 combines with J gene TRBJ1-3; perhaps TRBD1 as D (6 bases). V lost 1 base and J lost 4, with 12 bases in between. The CDR3 length is 15 residues. The germline gives CDR1 SGDLS, CDR2 YYNGEE. CDR3 sequence: CASSVIGGRGNTIYF. In DNA form, the CDR3 reads TGTGCCAGCAGCGTAATCGGGGGGCGAGGAAACACCATATATTTT.

The rearrangement links TRBV10-3 to TRBJ2-1; 10 nucleotides agree with TRBD2. After removal of 7 bases from V and 8 bases from J, the junction contained 11 bases not matched to a gene. The CDR3 consists of 15 residues. Germline V gene data show CDR1 as ENHRY and CDR2 as SYGVKD. CDR3 region: CAINQREGALDEQFF. The CDR3 DNA follows: TGTGCCATCAACCAGCGGGAGGGCGCGTTAGATGAGCAGTTCTTC.